This T cell receptor beta chain was observed in a study of lymphopenia after photon versus proton radiotherapy. Study-level points and caveats: Only patients who died were analyzed for survival; proton advantage is unproven.

The method was immunoSEQ multiplex PCR; TCRdb's version includes in-frame clones alone and lacks a portion of them. The table has around 20,000 clones, around nine tenths seen once; the top ten hold less than 12%. Comment on this clone: The antigen is unknown.

With 2 bases clipped from V and 0 bases from J, the junction kept 13 bases outside the gene matches. Germline CDR1 SGHNT, CDR2 YENEEA. The CDR3 runs 19 residues. The V and J genes are TRBV11-3 and TRBJ2-3, with 8 positions matching TRBD2. The sample in question was peripheral blood, obtained from a patient treated with proton-based radiotherapy. The TCR sequence derives from a man aged 70-80 years with pancreatic cancer. The CDR3: CASSLFFGLSGGSTDTQYF. As DNA, the CDR3 is TGTGCCAGCAGCTTATTTTTTGGATTGAGCGGGGGTAGCACAGATACGCAGTATTTT.